This TCR beta chain originates from a study of glioma-infiltrating T cells after dendritic cell vaccination. Study-wide background: Dendritic cell vaccination trial patients had either newly diagnosed or recurrent glioblastoma.

Some clones are missing from TCRdb's copy, which holds only in-frame ones; the method was immunoSEQ multiplex PCR. The sample consists of about 73,000 clones, over 70% of them appearing once. Selection required adequate fresh-frozen tumor tissue plus more than two years' survival data. The V segment lost 6 bases and the J segment 6 bases; nucleotides outside the gene matches: 8. Germline CDR1 reads ENHRY; CDR2 reads SYGVKD. The length of the CDR3 is 14 residues. V usage is TRBV10-3 and J usage is TRBJ1-1; 9 nucleotides line up with TRBD1. The receptor's source is a human donor with glioblastoma. Sequences were derived from blood, sampled before dendritic cell vaccination. Here the CDR3 DNA reads TGTGCCATCAGATTGGGACAGGGAGGAGCTGAAGCTTTCTTT. Its translation is CAIRLGQGGAEAFF.